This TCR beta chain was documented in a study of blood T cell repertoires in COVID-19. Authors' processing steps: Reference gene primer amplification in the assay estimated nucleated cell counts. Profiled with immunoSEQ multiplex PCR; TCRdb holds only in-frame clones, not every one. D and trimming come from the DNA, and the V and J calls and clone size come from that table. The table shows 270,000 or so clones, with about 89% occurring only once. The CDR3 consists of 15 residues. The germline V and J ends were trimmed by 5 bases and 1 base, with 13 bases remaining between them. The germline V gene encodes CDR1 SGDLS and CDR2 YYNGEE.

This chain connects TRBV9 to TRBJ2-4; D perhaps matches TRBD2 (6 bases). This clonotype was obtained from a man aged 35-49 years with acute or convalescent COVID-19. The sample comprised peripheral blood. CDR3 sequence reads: CASSPLGGAKNIQYF. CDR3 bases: TGTGCCAGCAGTCCACTTGGGGGGGCCAAAAACATTCAGTACTTC.